This T cell receptor beta chain was profiled in a study of blood T cell repertoires in COVID-19. The wider study: The study drew acute and convalescent COVID-19 samples from the United States, Italy and Spain. Nucleic acid was either cDNA or gDNA, and it came from T cells, B-cell-depleted T cells, or PBMCs.

Authors' methods: Using reference gene primer amplification, nucleated cell counts were estimated. Method: immunoSEQ multiplex PCR; TCRdb's copy keeps in-frame clones and lacks some. That table gives V, J and clone size, and the DNA gave D and trimming. The sample has approximately 200,000 clones, roughly four fifths seen once. CDR1 and CDR2 from the germline V gene are SGHTA and FQGNSA. Trimming removed 7 bases at V and 0 bases at J, with 21 bases between. The CDR3 runs to 17 residues. V gene TRBV7-2 combines with J gene TRBJ1-1; D is undetermined. The sequencing input was peripheral blood. This receptor was taken from a woman in her thirties with acute or convalescent COVID-19. The CDR3 spells CASILAASAAVNTEAFF. CDR3 nucleotides: TGTGCCAGCATCCTGGCTGCGAGTGCGGCAGTGAACACTGAAGCTTTCTTT.